Below, 3 T cell receptor beta chains from the same sample are listed, as sequenced in a study of shared clonotypes between healthy human individuals. The data were produced by immunoSEQ multiplex PCR, yet TCRdb's version contains in-frame clones alone and is incomplete. The sample records 900,000 to 1,200,000 clones, approximately 78% being singletons. Specimen: memory CD4+ T cells from PBMCs. Indicated subset: CD45RA-negative fraction. The receptors were sampled from a man aged 18 to 29 in good health. Some clones in this sample may be carry-over from other donors' samples.

V gene TRBV11-2 combines with J gene TRBJ1-1; tentative D call: TRBD1 (5 bases). This CDR3 spans 16 amino acids. Trimming removed 8 bases from V and 4 bases from J, with 23 bases in between. Germline CDR1 is SGHAT and CDR2 is FQNNGV. CDR3 in amino acids: CASALNGPGRVTEAFF. The CDR3 nucleotides are TGTGCCAGCGCACTTAATGGGCCAGGCAGGGTCACTGAAGCTTTCTTT.

A word on this clone: In the same sample, other DNA sequences code for this CDR3. This chain connects TRBV5-1 to TRBJ2-5; possibly TRBD2 for D (5 bases). Trimming pared 4 bases from V and 2 bases from J, leaving 9 bases between. The CDR3 has 13 amino acids. CDR1 and CDR2 from the germline V gene are SGHRS and YFSETQ. Written as DNA, the CDR3 is TGCGCCAGCAGCAGGACTGTACAAGAGACCCAGTACTTC. This sequence encodes CASSRTVQETQYF.

The chain links TRBV5-1 to TRBJ2-7; 9 positions match TRBD1. Germline CDR1 and CDR2: SGHRS and YFSETQ. The CDR3 is made up of 18 amino acids. The J segment lost 0 bases and the V segment lost 4 bases, leaving 14 bases of the junction unmatched. CDR3 nucleotide sequence: TGCGCCAGCAGCCTTCCTCGTACCCCGGGACAGGGCTCCTACGAGCAGTACTTC. Translation gives CASSLPRTPGQGSYEQYF.